The entry that follows covers one T cell receptor beta chain sequence. What it binds is not known. The same CDR3 is also encoded by other DNA sequences in this sample. This record belongs to a study of shared clonotypes between healthy human individuals. Positively selected for CCR7, the CD45RO-negative cells used as naive CD8 cells excluded terminally differentiated effector memory CD45RA+ cells. V was clipped by 0 bases and J by 2 bases, with 8 bases between them. The CDR3 is 14 amino acids. Germline loops: CDR1 GTSNPN, CDR2 SVGIG (reference sequence). Several immunoSEQ plates received, in even portions, the genomic DNA of each subset. Sequencing used immunoSEQ multiplex PCR; TCRdb keeps in-frame clones, though not all of them. The sample includes around 1,900,000 clones, around 93% of them seen just once. Study outcomes and limitations: When naive CD4 clonotypes were compared across a few donors, 4% to 6.5% were shared. Larger estimated richness was generally seen in naive subsets than in memory subsets. Clonotype sharing among donors, it was expected, would be affected by sequencing depth.

The sequence came from a young man in good health. Some clones in this sample may be carry-over from other donors' samples. The sequenced material came from naive CD8+ T cells from PBMCs. The V gene is TRBV30, the J gene TRBJ1-5; D is undetermined. CDR3 DNA: TGTGCCTGGAGTGTACGTCAGGGCAATCAGCCCCAGCATTTT. As protein: CAWSVRQGNQPQHF.